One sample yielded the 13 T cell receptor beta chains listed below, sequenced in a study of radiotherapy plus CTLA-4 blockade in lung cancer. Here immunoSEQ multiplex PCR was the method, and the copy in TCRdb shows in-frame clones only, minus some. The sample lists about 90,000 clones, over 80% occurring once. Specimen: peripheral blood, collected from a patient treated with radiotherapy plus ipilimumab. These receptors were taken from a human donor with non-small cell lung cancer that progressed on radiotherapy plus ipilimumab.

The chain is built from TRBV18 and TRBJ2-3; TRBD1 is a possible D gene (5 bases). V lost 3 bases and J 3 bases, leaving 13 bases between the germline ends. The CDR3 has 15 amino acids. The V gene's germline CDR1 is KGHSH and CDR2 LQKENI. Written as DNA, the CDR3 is TGTGCCAGCTCACCTTCCCAGGGTAGTACAGATACGCAGTATTTT. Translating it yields CASSPSQGSTDTQYF.

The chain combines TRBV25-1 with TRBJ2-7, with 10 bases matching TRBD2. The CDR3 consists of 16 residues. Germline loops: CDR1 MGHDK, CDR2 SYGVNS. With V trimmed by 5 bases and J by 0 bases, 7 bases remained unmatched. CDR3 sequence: CASSLGTSARSYEQYF. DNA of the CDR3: TGTGCCAGCAGTCTCGGGACTAGCGCCCGCTCCTACGAGCAGTACTTC.

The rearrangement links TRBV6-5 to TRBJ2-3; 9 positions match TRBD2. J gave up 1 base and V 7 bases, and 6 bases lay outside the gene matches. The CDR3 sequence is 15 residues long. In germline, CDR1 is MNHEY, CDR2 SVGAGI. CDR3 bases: TGTGCCAGCAAGGAGCGGGGGGCCCGCACAGATACGCAGTATTTT. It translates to CASKERGARTDTQYF.

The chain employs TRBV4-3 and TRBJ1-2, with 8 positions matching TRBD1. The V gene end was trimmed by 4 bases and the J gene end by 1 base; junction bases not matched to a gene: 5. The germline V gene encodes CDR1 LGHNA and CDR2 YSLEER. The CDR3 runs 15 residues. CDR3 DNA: TGCGCCAGCAGCCGAGCGACAGGGGATAACTATGGCTACACCTTC. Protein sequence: CASSRATGDNYGYTF.

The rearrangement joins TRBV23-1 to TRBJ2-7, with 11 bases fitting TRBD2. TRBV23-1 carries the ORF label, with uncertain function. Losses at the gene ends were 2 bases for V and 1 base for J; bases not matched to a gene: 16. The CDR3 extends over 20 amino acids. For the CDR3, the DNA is TGCGCCAGCAGTCAAATCCCCGAGTTACGACTAGCGGGACGATCCTACGAGCAGTACTTC. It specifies CASSQIPELRLAGRSYEQYF.

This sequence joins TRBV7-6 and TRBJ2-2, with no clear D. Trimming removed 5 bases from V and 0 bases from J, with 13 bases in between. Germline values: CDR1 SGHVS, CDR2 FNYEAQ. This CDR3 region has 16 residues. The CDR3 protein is CASSHQTRTNTGELFF. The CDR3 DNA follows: TGTGCCAGCAGCCACCAGACACGAACGAACACCGGGGAGCTGTTTTTT. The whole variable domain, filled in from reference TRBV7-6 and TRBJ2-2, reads GAGVSQSPRYKVTKRGQDVALRCDPISGHVSLYWYRQALGQGPEFLTYFNYEAQQDKSGLPNDRFSAERPEGSISTLTIQRTEQRDSAMYRCASSHQTRTNTGELFFGEGSRLTVL.

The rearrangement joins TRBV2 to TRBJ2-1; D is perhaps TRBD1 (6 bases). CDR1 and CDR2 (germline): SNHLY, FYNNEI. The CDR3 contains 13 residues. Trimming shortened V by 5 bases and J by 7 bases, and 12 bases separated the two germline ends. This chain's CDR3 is CASSTGRGNEQFF. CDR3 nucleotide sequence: TGTGCCAGCAGTACCGGCAGGGGAAATGAGCAGTTCTTC.

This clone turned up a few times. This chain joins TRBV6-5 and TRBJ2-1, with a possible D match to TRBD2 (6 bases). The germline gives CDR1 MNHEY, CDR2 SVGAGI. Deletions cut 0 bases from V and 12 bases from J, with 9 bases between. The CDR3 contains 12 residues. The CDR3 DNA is TGTGCCAGCAGTTACTCGATCGGGGGGCAGTTCTTC. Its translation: CASSYSIGGQFF.

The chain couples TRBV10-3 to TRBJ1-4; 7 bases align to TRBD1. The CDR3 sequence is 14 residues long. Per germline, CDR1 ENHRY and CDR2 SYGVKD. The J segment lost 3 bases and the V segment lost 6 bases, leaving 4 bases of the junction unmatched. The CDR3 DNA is TGTGCCATCAGCGCCGGGACAGCTAATGAAAAACTGTTTTTT. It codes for CAISAGTANEKLFF.

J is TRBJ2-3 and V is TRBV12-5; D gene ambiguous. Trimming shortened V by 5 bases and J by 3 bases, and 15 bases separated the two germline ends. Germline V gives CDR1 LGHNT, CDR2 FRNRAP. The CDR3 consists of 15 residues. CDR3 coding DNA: TGTGCTAGTGGTCCAGGCTTCTGGGATACAGATACGCAGTATTTT. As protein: CASGPGFWDTDTQYF.

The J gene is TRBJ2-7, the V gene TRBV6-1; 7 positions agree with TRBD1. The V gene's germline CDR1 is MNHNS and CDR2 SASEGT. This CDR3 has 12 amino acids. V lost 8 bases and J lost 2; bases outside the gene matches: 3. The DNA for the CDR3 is TGTGCCAGCGCCGGGACAGCCTACGAGCAGTACTTC. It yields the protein CASAGTAYEQYF.

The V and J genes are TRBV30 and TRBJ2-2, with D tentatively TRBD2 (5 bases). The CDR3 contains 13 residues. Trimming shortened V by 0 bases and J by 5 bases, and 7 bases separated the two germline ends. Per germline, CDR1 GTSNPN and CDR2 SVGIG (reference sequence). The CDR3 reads CAWSVWETGELFF. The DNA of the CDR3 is TGTGCCTGGAGTGTGTGGGAGACCGGGGAGCTGTTTTTT.

The CDR3 DNA reads as TGTGCCTCCGGGACGGTGAACACTGAAGCTTTCTTT. It encodes CASGTVNTEAFF. The J gene is TRBJ1-1, the V gene TRBV28; perhaps TRBD1 as D (5 bases). Germline V gives CDR1 MDHEN, CDR2 SYDVKM. This CDR3 comprises 12 residues. The ends were cut back, 11 bases at V and 0 bases at J, with 10 bases in the middle.